The subject of this entry is one TCR beta chain. Relative to the germline gene, one junction end is altered; a read error may explain this. The data were obtained in a study of tumor and adjacent non-tumor tissue in lung cancer. This CDR3 has 16 residues. Germline V gene lookup returns CDR1 SGHAT and CDR2 FQNNGV. No cell sorting was done before RNA was extracted from the tissue. The normal lung tissue was taken more than 3 cm from the tumor edge. The library came from three nested PCR rounds adapted from ARM-PCR protocols. TCRdb passed the multiplex PCR reads through MiXCR, listing each CDR3 protein once. This table holds about 60,000 distinct CDR3 sequences, roughly 60% found once.

The chain links TRBV11-2 to TRBJ2-5; TRBD1 agrees at 8 bases. Sequencing input: distant non-tumor lung tissue. This TCR came from a man aged 70-80 years with non-small cell lung cancer. CDR3 sequence (DNA): TGTGACAGCAGCTTTCACCGGACAGGGTTCCAAGAGAACCAGTACTTC. Encoded protein: CDSSFHRTGFQENQYF.